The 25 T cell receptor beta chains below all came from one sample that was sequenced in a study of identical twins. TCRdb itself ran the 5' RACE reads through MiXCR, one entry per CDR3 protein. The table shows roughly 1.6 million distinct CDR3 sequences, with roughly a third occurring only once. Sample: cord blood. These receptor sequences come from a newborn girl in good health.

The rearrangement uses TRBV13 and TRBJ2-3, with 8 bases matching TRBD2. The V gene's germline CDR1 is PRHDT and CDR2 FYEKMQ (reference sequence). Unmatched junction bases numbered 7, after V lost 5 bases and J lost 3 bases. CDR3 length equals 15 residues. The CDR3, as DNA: TGTGCCAGCAGCCACCCGGGACTAGAAACAGATACGCAGTATTTT. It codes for CASSHPGLETDTQYF.

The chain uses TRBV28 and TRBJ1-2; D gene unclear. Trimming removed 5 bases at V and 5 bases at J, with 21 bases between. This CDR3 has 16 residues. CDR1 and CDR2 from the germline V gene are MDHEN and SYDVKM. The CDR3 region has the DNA TGTGCCAGCAGTGCCTCCCCACATGGTTCGGGGTATGGCTACACCTTC. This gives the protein CASSASPHGSGYGYTF.

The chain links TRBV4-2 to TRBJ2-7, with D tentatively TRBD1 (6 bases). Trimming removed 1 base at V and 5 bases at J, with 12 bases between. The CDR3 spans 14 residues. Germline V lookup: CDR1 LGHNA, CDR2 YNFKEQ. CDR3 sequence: CASSQAGGFDEQYF. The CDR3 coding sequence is TGTGCCAGCAGCCAAGCTGGGGGCTTTGACGAGCAGTACTTC.

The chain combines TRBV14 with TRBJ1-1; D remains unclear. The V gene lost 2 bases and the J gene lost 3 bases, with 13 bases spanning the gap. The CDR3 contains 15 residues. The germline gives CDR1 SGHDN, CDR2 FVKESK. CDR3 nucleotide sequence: TGTGCCAGCAGCCAACGACCCGGGAAGGACACTGAAGCTTTCTTT. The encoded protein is CASSQRPGKDTEAFF.

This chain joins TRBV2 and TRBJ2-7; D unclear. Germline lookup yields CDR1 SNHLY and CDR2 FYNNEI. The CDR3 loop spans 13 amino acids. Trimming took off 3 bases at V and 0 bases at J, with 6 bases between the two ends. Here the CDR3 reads CASSDPASYEQYF. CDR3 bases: TGTGCCAGCAGTGACCCGGCCTCCTACGAGCAGTACTTC.

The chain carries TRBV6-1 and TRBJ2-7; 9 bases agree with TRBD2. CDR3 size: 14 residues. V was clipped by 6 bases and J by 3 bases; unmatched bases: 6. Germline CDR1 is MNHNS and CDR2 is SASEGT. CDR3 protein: CASSTSGPIYEQYF. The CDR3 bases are TGTGCCAGCAGCACTAGCGGGCCAATCTACGAGCAGTACTTC.

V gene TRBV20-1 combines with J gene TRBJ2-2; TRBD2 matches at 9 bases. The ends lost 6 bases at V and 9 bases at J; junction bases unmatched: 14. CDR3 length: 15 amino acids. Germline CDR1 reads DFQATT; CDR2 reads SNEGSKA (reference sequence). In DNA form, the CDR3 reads TGCAGTGCCCATAGACTAGGACTAGCGACGAGGGAGCTGTTTTTT. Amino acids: CSAHRLGLATRELFF.

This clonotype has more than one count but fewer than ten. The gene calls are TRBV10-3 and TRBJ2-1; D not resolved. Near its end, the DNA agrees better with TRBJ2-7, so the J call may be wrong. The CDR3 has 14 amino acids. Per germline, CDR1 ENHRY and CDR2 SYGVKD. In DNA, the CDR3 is TGTGCCATCAGTGAGTCCGCAGCCTACAATGAGCAGTACTTC. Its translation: CAISESAAYNEQYF.

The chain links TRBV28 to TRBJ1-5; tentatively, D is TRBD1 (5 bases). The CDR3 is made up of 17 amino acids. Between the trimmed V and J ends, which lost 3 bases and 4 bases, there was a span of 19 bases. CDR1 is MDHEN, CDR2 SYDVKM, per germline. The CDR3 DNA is TGTGCCAGCAGTTTCCCTCGGGACTCCAGGTGGAATCAGCCCCAGCATTTT. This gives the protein CASSFPRDSRWNQPQHF. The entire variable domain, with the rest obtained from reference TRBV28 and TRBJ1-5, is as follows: DVKVTQSSRYLVKRTGEKVFLECVQDMDHENMFWYRQDPGLGLRLIYFSYDVKMKEKGDIPEGYSVSREKKERFSLILESASTNQTSMYLCASSFPRDSRWNQPQHFGDGTRLSIL.

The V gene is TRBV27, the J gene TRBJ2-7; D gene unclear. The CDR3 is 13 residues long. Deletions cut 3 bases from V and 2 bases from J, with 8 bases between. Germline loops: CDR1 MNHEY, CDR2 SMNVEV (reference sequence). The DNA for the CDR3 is TGTGCCAGCAGTTTCGTGGAGACCTACGAGCAGTACTTC. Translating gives CASSFVETYEQYF.

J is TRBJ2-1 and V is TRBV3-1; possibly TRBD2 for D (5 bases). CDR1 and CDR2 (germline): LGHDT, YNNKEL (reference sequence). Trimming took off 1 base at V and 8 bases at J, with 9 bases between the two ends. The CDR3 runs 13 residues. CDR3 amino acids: CASSQVMEDEQFF. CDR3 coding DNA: TGTGCCAGCAGCCAAGTTATGGAGGATGAGCAGTTCTTC.

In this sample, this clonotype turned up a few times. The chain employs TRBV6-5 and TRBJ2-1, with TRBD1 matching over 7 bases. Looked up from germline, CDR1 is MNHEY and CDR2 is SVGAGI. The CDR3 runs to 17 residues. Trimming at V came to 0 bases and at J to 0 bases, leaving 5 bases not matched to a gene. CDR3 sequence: CASSYSPTGSSYNEQFF. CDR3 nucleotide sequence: TGTGCCAGCAGTTACTCCCCGACAGGGAGCTCCTACAATGAGCAGTTCTTC.

CDR3 DNA sequence: TGTGCCAGCAGTTCCCCCTACAGGGGTGCCGAGCAGTACTTC. Its translation is CASSSPYRGAEQYF. The chain links TRBV27 to TRBJ2-4; 7 bases are a match to TRBD1. The end of the DNA fits TRBJ2-7 better, so the J call may be wrong. Per the germline V gene, CDR1 is MNHEY and CDR2 is SMNVEV (reference sequence). There are 14 residues in the CDR3.

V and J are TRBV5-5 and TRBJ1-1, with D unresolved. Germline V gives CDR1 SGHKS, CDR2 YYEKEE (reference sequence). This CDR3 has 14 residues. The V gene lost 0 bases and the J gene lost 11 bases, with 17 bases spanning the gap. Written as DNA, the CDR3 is TGTGCCAGCAGCTTGGCCCCAGGAGGGCTTGAGGCTTTCTTT. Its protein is CASSLAPGGLEAFF.

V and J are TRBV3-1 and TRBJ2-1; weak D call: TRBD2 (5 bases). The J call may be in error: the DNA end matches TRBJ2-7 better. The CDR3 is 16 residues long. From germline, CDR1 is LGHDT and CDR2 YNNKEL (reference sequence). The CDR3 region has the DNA TGTGCCAGCAGCCCTCCCTTAGCGAGCTCCTACAATGAGCAGTACTTC. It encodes CASSPPLASSYNEQYF.

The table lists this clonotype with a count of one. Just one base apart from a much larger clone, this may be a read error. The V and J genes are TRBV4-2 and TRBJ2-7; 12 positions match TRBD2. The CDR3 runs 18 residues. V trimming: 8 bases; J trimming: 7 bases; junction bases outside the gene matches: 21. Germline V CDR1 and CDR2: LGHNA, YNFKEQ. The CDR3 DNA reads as TGTGCCAGCTCCCTGAGGCTAGCGGGGGGGAGCTCCTACAATGAGCAGTACTTC. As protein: CASSLRLAGGSSYNEQYF.

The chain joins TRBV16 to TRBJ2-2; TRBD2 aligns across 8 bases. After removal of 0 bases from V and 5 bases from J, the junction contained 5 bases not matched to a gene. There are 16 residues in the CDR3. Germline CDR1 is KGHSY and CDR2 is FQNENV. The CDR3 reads CASSQSRLALTGELFF. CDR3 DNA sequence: TGTGCCAGCAGCCAATCCCGACTAGCGCTAACCGGGGAGCTGTTTTTT.

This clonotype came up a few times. The CDR3 spells CASSQDRGVREKLFF. The DNA for the CDR3 is TGCGCCAGCAGCCAAGATCGGGGGGTACGGGAAAAACTGTTTTTT. The chain uses TRBV4-1 and TRBJ1-4, with D perhaps TRBD1 (5 bases). Germline values: CDR1 MGHRA, CDR2 YSYEKL. The CDR3 consists of 15 residues. Between the trimmed V and J ends, which lost 0 bases and 8 bases, there was a span of 13 bases.

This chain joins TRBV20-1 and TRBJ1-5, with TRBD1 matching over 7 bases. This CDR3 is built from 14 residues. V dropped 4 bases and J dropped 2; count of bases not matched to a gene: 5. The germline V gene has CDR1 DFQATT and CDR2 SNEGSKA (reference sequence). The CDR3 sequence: CSATPGGRNQPQHF. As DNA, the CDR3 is TGCAGTGCTACCCCAGGGGGACGCAATCAGCCCCAGCATTTT.

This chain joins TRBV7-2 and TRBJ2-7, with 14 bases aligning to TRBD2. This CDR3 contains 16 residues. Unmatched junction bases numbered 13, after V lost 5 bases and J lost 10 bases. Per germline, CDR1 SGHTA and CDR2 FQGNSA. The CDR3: CASSPPEGLAGVIQYF. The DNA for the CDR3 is TGTGCCAGCAGCCCTCCCGAGGGACTAGCGGGAGTGATCCAGTACTTC.

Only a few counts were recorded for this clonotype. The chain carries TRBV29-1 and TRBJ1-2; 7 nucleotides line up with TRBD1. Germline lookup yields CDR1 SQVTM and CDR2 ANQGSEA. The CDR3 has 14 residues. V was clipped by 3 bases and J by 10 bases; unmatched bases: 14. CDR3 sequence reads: CSVEDFGTVKVYTF. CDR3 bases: TGCAGCGTTGAGGACTTCGGGACAGTAAAGGTCTACACCTTC. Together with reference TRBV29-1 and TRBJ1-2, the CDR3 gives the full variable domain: SAVISQKPSRDICQRGTSLTIQCQVDSQVTMMFWYRQQPGQSLTLIATANQGSEATYESGFVIDKFPISRPNLTFSTLTVSNMSPEDSSIYLCSVEDFGTVKVYTFGSGTRLTVV.

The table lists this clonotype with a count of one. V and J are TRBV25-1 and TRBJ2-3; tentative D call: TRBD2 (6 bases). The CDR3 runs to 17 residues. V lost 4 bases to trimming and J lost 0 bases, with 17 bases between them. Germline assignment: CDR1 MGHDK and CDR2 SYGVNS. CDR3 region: CASSGYGASASTDTQYF. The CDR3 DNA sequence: TGTGCCAGCAGTGGATATGGCGCTAGCGCTAGCACAGATACGCAGTATTTT.

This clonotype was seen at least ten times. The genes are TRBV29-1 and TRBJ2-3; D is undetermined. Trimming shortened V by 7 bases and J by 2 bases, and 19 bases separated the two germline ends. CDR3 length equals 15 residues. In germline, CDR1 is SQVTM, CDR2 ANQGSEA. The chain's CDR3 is CSADLRISFTDTQYF. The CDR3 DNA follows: TGCAGCGCAGATTTACGAATCTCCTTCACAGATACGCAGTATTTT.

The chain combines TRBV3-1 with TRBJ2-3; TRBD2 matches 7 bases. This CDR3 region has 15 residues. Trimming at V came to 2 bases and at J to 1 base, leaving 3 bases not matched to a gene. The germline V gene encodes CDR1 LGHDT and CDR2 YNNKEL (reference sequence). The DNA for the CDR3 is TGTGCCAGCAGCCAACGAGCGGGGCGCACAGATACGCAGTATTTT. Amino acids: CASSQRAGRTDTQYF.

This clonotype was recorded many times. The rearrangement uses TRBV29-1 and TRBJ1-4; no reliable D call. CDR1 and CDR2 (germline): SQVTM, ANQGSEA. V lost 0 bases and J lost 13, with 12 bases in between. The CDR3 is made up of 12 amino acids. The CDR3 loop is CSVEDPPGGLFF. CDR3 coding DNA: TGCAGCGTTGAAGATCCCCCTGGAGGACTGTTTTTT.